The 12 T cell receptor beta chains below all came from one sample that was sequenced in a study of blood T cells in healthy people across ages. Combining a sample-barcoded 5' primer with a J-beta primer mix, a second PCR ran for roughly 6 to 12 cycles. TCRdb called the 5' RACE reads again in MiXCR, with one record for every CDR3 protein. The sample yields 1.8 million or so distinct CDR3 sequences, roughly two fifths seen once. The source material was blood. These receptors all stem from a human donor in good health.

Here the CDR3 reads CASGSLGRTGEQYF. The CDR3 region has the DNA TGTGCCAGCGGGTCATTGGGGCGGACAGGAGAGCAGTACTTC. This chain uses TRBV7-2 with TRBJ2-7; 7 bases are shared with TRBD1. This CDR3 has 14 residues. The V segment lost 8 bases and the J segment 7 bases; nucleotides outside the gene matches: 14. The germline V gene has CDR1 SGHTA and CDR2 FQGNSA.

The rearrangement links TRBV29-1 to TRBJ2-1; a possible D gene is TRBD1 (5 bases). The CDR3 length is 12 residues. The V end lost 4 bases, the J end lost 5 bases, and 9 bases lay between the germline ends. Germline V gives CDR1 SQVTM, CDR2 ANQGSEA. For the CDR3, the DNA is TGCAGCGTTGCGGACAACAACAATGAGCAGTTCTTC. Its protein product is CSVADNNNEQFF.

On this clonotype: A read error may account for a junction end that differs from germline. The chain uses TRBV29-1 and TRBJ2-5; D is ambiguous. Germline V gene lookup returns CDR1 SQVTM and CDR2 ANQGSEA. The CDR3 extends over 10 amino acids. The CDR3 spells CNVAKETQYF. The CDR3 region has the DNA TGCAACGTTGCAAAAGAGACCCAGTACTTC.

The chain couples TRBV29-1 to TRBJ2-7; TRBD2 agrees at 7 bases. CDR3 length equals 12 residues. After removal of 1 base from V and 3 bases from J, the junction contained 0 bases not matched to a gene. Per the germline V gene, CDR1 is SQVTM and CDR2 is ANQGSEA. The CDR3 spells CSVEGDYYEQYF. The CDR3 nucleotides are TGCAGCGTTGAAGGGGACTACTACGAGCAGTACTTC.

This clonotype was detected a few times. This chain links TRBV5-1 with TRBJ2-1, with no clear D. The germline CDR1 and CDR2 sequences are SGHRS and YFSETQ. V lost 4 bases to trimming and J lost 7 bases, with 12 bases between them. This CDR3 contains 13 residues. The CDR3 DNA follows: TGCGCCAGCAGCCCTATCATCCGGAATGAGCAGTTCTTC. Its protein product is CASSPIIRNEQFF.

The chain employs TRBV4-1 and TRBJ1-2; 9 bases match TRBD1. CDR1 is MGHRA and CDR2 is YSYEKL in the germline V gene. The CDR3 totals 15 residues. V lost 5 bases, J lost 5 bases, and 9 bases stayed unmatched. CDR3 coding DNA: TGCGCCAGCAGCGCTCCGGGACAGGGACTTTATGGCTACACCTTC. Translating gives CASSAPGQGLYGYTF.

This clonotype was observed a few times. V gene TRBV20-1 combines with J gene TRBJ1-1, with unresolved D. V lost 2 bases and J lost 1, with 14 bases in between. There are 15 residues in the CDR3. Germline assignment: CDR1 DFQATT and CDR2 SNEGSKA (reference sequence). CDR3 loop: CSARTHSSPNTEAFF. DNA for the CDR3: TGCAGTGCTAGAACCCATAGCAGTCCGAACACTGAAGCTTTCTTT.

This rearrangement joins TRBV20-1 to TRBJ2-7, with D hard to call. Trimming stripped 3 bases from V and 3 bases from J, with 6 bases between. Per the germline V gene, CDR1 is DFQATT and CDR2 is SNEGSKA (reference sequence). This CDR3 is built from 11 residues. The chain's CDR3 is CSARENYEQYF. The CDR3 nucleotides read TGCAGTGCTAGGGAAAACTACGAGCAGTACTTC.

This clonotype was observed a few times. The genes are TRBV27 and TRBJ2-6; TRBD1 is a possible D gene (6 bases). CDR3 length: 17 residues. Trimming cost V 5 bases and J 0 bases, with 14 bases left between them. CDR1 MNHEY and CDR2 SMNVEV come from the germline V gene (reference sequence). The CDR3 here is CASSAGQFRSGANVLTF. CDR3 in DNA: TGTGCCAGCAGTGCTGGACAGTTCCGCTCTGGGGCCAACGTCCTGACTTTC.

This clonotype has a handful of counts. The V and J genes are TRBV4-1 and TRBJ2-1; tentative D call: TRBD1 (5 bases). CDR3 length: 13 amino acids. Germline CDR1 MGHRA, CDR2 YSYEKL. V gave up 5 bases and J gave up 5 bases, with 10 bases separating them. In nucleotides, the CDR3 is TGCGCCAGCAGCTTCAGGGTGGACAATGAGCAGTTCTTC. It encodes CASSFRVDNEQFF.

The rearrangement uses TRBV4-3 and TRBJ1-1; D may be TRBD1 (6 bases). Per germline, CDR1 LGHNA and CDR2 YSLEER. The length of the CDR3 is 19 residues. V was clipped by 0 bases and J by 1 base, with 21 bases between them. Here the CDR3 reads CASSQDWAGTGSGNTEAFF. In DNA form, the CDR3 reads TGCGCCAGCAGCCAAGATTGGGCTGGCACAGGGTCGGGGAACACTGAAGCTTTCTTT.

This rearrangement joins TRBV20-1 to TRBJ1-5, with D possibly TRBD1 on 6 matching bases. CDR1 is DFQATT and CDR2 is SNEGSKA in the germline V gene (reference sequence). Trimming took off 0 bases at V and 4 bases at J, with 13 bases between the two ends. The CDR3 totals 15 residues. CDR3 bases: TGCAGTGCTAGAGATTATTTCAGGGGTAATCAGCCCCAGCATTTT. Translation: CSARDYFRGNQPQHF.